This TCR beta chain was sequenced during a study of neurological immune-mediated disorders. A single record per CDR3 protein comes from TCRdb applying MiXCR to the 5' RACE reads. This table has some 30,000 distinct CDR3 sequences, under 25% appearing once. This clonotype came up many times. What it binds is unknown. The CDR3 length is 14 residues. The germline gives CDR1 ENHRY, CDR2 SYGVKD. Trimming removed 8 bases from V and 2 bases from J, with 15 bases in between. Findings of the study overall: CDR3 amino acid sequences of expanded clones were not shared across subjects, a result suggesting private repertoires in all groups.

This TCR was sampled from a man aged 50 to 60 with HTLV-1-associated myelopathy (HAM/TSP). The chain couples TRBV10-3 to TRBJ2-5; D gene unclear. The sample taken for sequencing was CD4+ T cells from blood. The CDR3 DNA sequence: TGTGCCATCCTTCGCCAACAGTTTCAAGAGACCCAGTACTTC. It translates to CAILRQQFQETQYF.